The 20 T cell receptor beta chains reported below all come from one sample, sequenced in a study of OX40 agonist ivuxolimab in advanced cancers. Receptor amplification or capture employed the immunoSEQ multiplex PCR assay. Here the immuneACCESS table is served through TCRdb, limited to in-frame sequences with V and J called. Missing clones are a known gap in these copies; in checked studies unresolved V genes cover under half, and the rest lacks a known reason. The sample table contains about 6,200 clones; only one count was recorded for 80% to 85% of them. The ten top clones hold approximately 25% of the sample. The sample was CD4+ or CD8+ T cells sorted from blood, taken in a trial of the OX40 agonist ivuxolimab. The receptor source for this set is an adult with an advanced solid tumor such as melanoma, head and neck, liver or kidney cancer.

The CDR3 here is CASSLDSSYNEQFF. CDR3 coding DNA: TGTGCCAGCAGCTTGGACTCGTCGTACAATGAGCAGTTCTTC. The V and J genes are TRBV5-4 and TRBJ2-1; unclear D gene. Germline V CDR1 and CDR2: SGHNT, YYREEE (reference sequence). The CDR3 spans 14 residues. The ends were cut back, 0 bases at V and 4 bases at J, with 8 bases in the middle.

The J gene is TRBJ2-7, the V gene TRBV5-1, with D hard to call. The germline V and J ends were trimmed by 0 bases and 5 bases, with 9 bases remaining between them. The CDR3 totals 13 residues. Germline V gene lookup returns CDR1 SGHRS and CDR2 YFSETQ. CDR3 sequence reads: CASSLAVLHEQYF. DNA of the CDR3: TGCGCCAGCAGCTTGGCCGTTCTCCACGAGCAGTACTTC.

The genes are TRBV7-3 and TRBJ2-1; D unresolved. Germline V gene sequence: CDR1 SGHTA, CDR2 FQGTGA. The CDR3 sequence is 13 residues long. V dropped 6 bases and J dropped 4 bases, with 10 bases sitting between them. The CDR3: CASRETSYNEQFF. The DNA of the CDR3 is TGTGCCAGCAGAGAGACAAGTTACAATGAGCAGTTCTTC.

This clone was detected a few times. The chain joins TRBV5-1 to TRBJ1-2; D is possibly TRBD1 (6 bases). V was clipped by 4 bases and J by 3 bases, with 13 bases between them. Germline loops: CDR1 SGHRS, CDR2 YFSETQ. The CDR3 has 14 residues. The chain's CDR3 is CASSPEGGDYGYTF. In nucleotides, the CDR3 is TGCGCCAGCAGCCCGGAGGGGGGGGACTATGGCTACACCTTC.

V is TRBV9 and J is TRBJ2-3; 9 positions agree with TRBD2. This CDR3 has 17 amino acids. Losses at the gene ends were 3 bases for V and 0 bases for J; bases not matched to a gene: 8. Germline V gene lookup returns CDR1 SGDLS and CDR2 YYNGEE. CDR3 amino acids: CASSARLAEASTDTQYF. CDR3 DNA sequence: TGTGCCAGCAGCGCCAGACTAGCGGAGGCTAGCACAGATACGCAGTATTTT.

V and J are TRBV27 and TRBJ1-1; D not certain. V was cut by 2 bases and J by 0 bases, with 10 bases left in between. Per the germline V gene, CDR1 is MNHEY and CDR2 is SMNVEV (reference sequence). The CDR3 runs to 15 residues. The CDR3 DNA sequence: TGTGCCAGCAGTTTAATGGGGTCCGTGAACACTGAAGCTTTCTTT. Protein: CASSLMGSVNTEAFF.

V is TRBV27 and J is TRBJ1-2; D gene uncertain. The V and J ends lost 1 base and 0 bases respectively, with 9 bases between them. This CDR3 is built from 15 residues. Germline V lookup: CDR1 MNHEY, CDR2 SMNVEV (reference sequence). The CDR3 bases are TGTGCCAGCAGTTTATACGCCTCAACTAACTATGGCTACACCTTC. This sequence encodes CASSLYASTNYGYTF.

The chain joins TRBV19 to TRBJ1-1; 8 bases are a match to TRBD1. CDR3 length equals 15 residues. CDR1 is LNHDA, CDR2 SQIVND, per germline (reference sequence). V lost 3 bases, J lost 5 bases, and 8 bases stayed unmatched. The DNA for the CDR3 is TGTGCCAGTAGTATCGGACAGGGATTGAGGACTGAAGCTTTCTTT. Translating gives CASSIGQGLRTEAFF.

CDR3 nucleotides: TGTGCCAGCAGTACCCACAGGGGGCCCACTGAAGCTTTCTTT. Protein product: CASSTHRGPTEAFF. This sequence joins TRBV27 and TRBJ1-1; 9 nucleotides align to TRBD1. The germline V gene has CDR1 MNHEY and CDR2 SMNVEV (reference sequence). There are 14 residues in the CDR3. The V gene end was trimmed by 5 bases and the J gene end by 4 bases; junction bases not matched to a gene: 5.

In its sample, this clone ranks as large. The J gene is TRBJ2-1, the V gene TRBV19; 7 bases are a match to TRBD1. The CDR3 spans 16 residues. V trimming: 3 bases; J trimming: 1 base; junction bases outside the gene matches: 6. Per the germline V gene, CDR1 is LNHDA and CDR2 is SQIVND (reference sequence). The CDR3 sequence: CASSIGWGQSYNEQFF. The CDR3 DNA sequence: TGTGCCAGTAGTATTGGGTGGGGACAGTCCTACAATGAGCAGTTCTTC.

This chain connects TRBV6-6 to TRBJ2-7; 10 nucleotides line up with TRBD2. J gave up 4 bases and V 5 bases, and 5 bases lay outside the gene matches. CDR1 is MNHNY, CDR2 SVGAGI, per germline (reference sequence). CDR3 size: 14 residues. The CDR3 sequence is CASSQRGGRYEQYF. In DNA, the CDR3 is TGTGCCAGCAGTCAGCGGGGGGGCCGATACGAGCAGTACTTC.

V usage is TRBV6-4 and J usage is TRBJ2-3, with no clear D. The CDR3 loop spans 13 amino acids. Germline V gene data show CDR1 as MRHNA and CDR2 as SNTAGT. V was shortened by 0 bases and J by 2 bases, with 3 bases between the two germline ends. The CDR3 is CASSDSDTDTQYF. In DNA form, the CDR3 reads TGTGCCAGCAGTGACTCGGACACAGATACGCAGTATTTT.

The V and J genes are TRBV30 and TRBJ1-2; 7 nucleotides align to TRBD1. The CDR3 has 14 residues. Trimming cost V 1 base and J 5 bases; bases outside gene matches: 7. Per the germline V gene, CDR1 is GTSNPN and CDR2 is SVGIG (reference sequence). For the CDR3, the DNA is TGTGCCTGGAGTGAGGCCAGGGGGGTTTATGGCTACACCTTC. It translates to CAWSEARGVYGYTF.

This clone was seen more than once but under ten times. The V call is TRBV18, the J call TRBJ2-2; no clear D gene. Germline loops: CDR1 KGHSH, CDR2 LQKENI. The CDR3 is made up of 15 amino acids. V lost 1 base and J lost 0, with 6 bases in between. CDR3 bases: TGTGCCAGCTCACCACAGACACCGAACACCGGGGAGCTGTTTTTT. Translation: CASSPQTPNTGELFF. Full variable domain (rest looked up from reference TRBV18 and TRBJ2-2): NAGVMQNPRHLVRRRGQEARLRCSPMKGHSHVYWYRQLPEEGLKFMVYLQKENIIDESGMPKERFSAEFPKEGPSILRIQQVVRGDSAAYFCASSPQTPNTGELFFGEGSRLTVL.

The V gene is TRBV4-2, the J gene TRBJ1-4; possible D gene TRBD1, 5 bases. Germline CDR1 LGHNA, CDR2 YNFKEQ. The CDR3 sequence is 13 residues long. With 6 bases removed from V and 8 bases from J, the gap between germline ends came to 13 bases. The CDR3 loop is CASRTGDAEKLFF. The CDR3 DNA sequence: TGTGCCAGCAGAACCGGGGACGCCGAAAAACTGTTTTTT.

The gene calls are TRBV5-4 and TRBJ1-5; D gene ambiguous. Trimming pared 0 bases from V and 3 bases from J, leaving 7 bases between. Germline V gene lookup returns CDR1 SGHNT and CDR2 YYREEE (reference sequence). The CDR3 length is 14 residues. The CDR3 protein is CASSLVQLNQPQHF. In DNA, the CDR3 is TGTGCCAGCAGCTTGGTACAGCTCAATCAGCCCCAGCATTTT.

The CDR3 here is CASSEWGLRRWQYF. CDR3 in DNA: TGCGCCAGCAGCGAGTGGGGGCTCCGGCGATGGCAGTATTTT. This rearrangement joins TRBV5-1 to TRBJ2-3; D perhaps matches TRBD1 (6 bases). This CDR3 has 14 residues. V dropped 4 bases and J dropped 11 bases, with 20 bases sitting between them. Germline values: CDR1 SGHRS, CDR2 YFSETQ. The full variable domain, completed using reference TRBV5-1 and TRBJ2-3, is KAGVTQTPRYLIKTRGQQVTLSCSPISGHRSVSWYQQTPGQGLQFLFEYFSETQRNKGNFPGRFSGRQFSNSRSEMNVSTLELGDSALYLCASSEWGLRRWQYFGPGTRLTVL.

The rearrangement joins TRBV27 to TRBJ2-7; D uncertain. The CDR3 spans 13 residues. In germline, CDR1 is MNHEY, CDR2 SMNVEV (reference sequence). The V and J ends lost 0 bases and 2 bases respectively, with 5 bases between them. The CDR3 sequence: CASSLSRTYEQYF. CDR3 sequence (DNA): TGTGCCAGCAGTTTATCGAGGACCTACGAGCAGTACTTC.

V usage is TRBV5-1 and J usage is TRBJ2-3; D is perhaps TRBD1 (6 bases). Trimming took off 0 bases at V and 2 bases at J, with 10 bases between the two ends. The CDR3 has 15 residues. Germline CDR1 SGHRS, CDR2 YFSETQ. In DNA, the CDR3 is TGCGCCAGCAGCTTGGAGTACAGGGTCACAGATACGCAGTATTTT. This translates into CASSLEYRVTDTQYF.

The V and J genes are TRBV21-1 and TRBJ2-1; the D call of TRBD1 is as the table states it, not checked on the DNA. TRBV21-1 has pseudogene status. The CDR3 consists of 14 residues. The CDR3 region is CASSKELGGSEQFF. The CDR3 nucleotides are TGTGCCAGCAGCAAAGAATTAGGGGGCAGTGAGCAGTTCTTC.